The rows below give T cell receptor beta chains drawn from one sample of a study of blood T cell repertoires in COVID-19. TCRdb keeps only in-frame clones here, not all; method: immunoSEQ multiplex PCR. This sample yields roughly 100,000 clones, of which around 90% are seen a single time; approximately 5.6% belongs to the top ten. The sample taken for sequencing was peripheral blood. The receptors originated from a woman in her 50s with COVID-19, enrolled during active disease. Both conserved end residues are part of each CDR3. The D gene is left open where the match is weak. Only part of the rows carry a size: once, few, many, or a class if the clone is expanded.

clone_size: -; j_call: TRBJ1-1; d_call: TRBD1; v_call: TRBV10-3; cdr3_nt: TGTGCCATCAGTCCTGACAGGGGGAACACTGAAGCTTTCTTT; cdr3_aa: CAISPDRGNTEAFF
clone_size: -; j_call: TRBJ2-1; d_call: TRBD2; v_call: TRBV7-2; cdr3_nt: TGTGCCAGCAGCCTTCTAGCGGGGGGGCATAATGAGCAGTTCTTC; cdr3_aa: CASSLLAGGHNEQFF
clone_size: -; j_call: TRBJ2-5; d_call: TRBD2; v_call: TRBV5-4; cdr3_nt: TGTGCCAGCAGCTTGGTGGCGGGGGGGCAAGAGACCCAGTACTTC; cdr3_aa: CASSLVAGGQETQYF
clone_size: -; j_call: TRBJ2-7; d_call: TRBD1; v_call: TRBV18; cdr3_nt: TGTGCCAGCTCACCATCGCCGGGACAGGGACCGTCTTACGAGCAGTACTTC; cdr3_aa: CASSPSPGQGPSYEQYF
clone_size: -; j_call: TRBJ1-5; d_call: -; v_call: TRBV5-1; cdr3_nt: TGCGCCAGCAGCTTGGGCAGGGGCGGGGGAAGCAATCAGCCCCAGCATTTT; cdr3_aa: CASSLGRGGGSNQPQHF
clone_size: once; j_call: TRBJ2-3; d_call: TRBD2; v_call: TRBV6-1; cdr3_nt: TGTGCCAGCAGTGAACCTAGCGGGGTCCCCAATACGCAGTATTTT; cdr3_aa: CASSEPSGVPNTQYF
clone_size: -; j_call: TRBJ1-1; d_call: TRBD1; v_call: TRBV6-2/TRBV6-3; cdr3_nt: TGTGCCAGCAGTTACTGGACAGGGTATGAGAACACTGAAGCTTTCTTT; cdr3_aa: CASSYWTGYENTEAFF
clone_size: -; j_call: TRBJ2-2; d_call: TRBD1; v_call: TRBV6-4; cdr3_nt: TGTGCCAGCAGTGACCTAGGACAGGATGGTGGCACCGGGGAGCTGTTTTTT; cdr3_aa: CASSDLGQDGGTGELFF
clone_size: once; j_call: TRBJ1-2; d_call: -; v_call: TRBV6-4; cdr3_nt: TGTGCCACCAGGGGAGGGTCCTATGGCTACACCTTC; cdr3_aa: CATRGGSYGYTF
clone_size: -; j_call: TRBJ2-1; d_call: -; v_call: TRBV4-3; cdr3_nt: TGCGCCAGCAGCCAAGATCTTGAGGGTCGTGAGCAGTTCTTC; cdr3_aa: CASSQDLEGREQFF
clone_size: -; j_call: TRBJ2-5; d_call: TRBD1; v_call: TRBV9; cdr3_nt: TGTGCCAGCAGCGTAGCGGGTTTGACAGGGGCCGAGACCCAGTACTTC; cdr3_aa: CASSVAGLTGAETQYF
clone_size: -; j_call: TRBJ2-5; d_call: TRBD1; v_call: TRBV30; cdr3_nt: TGTGCCTGGAGTGTAGGGACAGCGGCCCAGTACTTC; cdr3_aa: CAWSVGTAAQYF
clone_size: many; j_call: TRBJ1-5; d_call: -; v_call: TRBV7-9; cdr3_nt: TGTGCCAGCAGCGACGGGGGGCCTCTCAATCAGCCCCAGCATTTT; cdr3_aa: CASSDGGPLNQPQHF
clone_size: once; j_call: TRBJ2-3; d_call: TRBD2; v_call: TRBV10-3; cdr3_nt: TGTGCCACCTCCACTAGCGGGGGCACAGATACGCAGTATTTT; cdr3_aa: CATSTSGGTDTQYF
clone_size: -; j_call: TRBJ1-1; d_call: -; v_call: TRBV2; cdr3_nt: TGTGCCATCGCCCCAGCAGGCTTCACTGAAGCTTTCTTT; cdr3_aa: CAIAPAGFTEAFF
clone_size: -; j_call: TRBJ1-2; d_call: -; v_call: TRBV4-1; cdr3_nt: TGCGCCAGCAGCGCGGGGCCTTATGGCTACACCTTC; cdr3_aa: CASSAGPYGYTF
clone_size: -; j_call: TRBJ1-6; d_call: -; v_call: TRBV28; cdr3_nt: TGTGCCAGCAGTTTATTACACTCACCCCTCCACTTT; cdr3_aa: CASSLLHSPLHF
clone_size: -; j_call: TRBJ2-1; d_call: TRBD2; v_call: TRBV25-1; cdr3_nt: TGTGCCAGCAGTGAACGGACTAGCGGGGCCGATGAGCAGTTCTTC; cdr3_aa: CASSERTSGADEQFF
clone_size: -; j_call: TRBJ1-5; d_call: -; v_call: TRBV30; cdr3_nt: TGTGCCTGGAGTAGGGGAATCAATCAGCCCCAGCATTTT; cdr3_aa: CAWSRGINQPQHF
clone_size: -; j_call: TRBJ1-6; d_call: -; v_call: TRBV4-1; cdr3_nt: TGCGCCAGCAGCCAAAATGGACAGTTCTATAATTCACCCCTCCACTTT; cdr3_aa: CASSQNGQFYNSPLHF
clone_size: -; j_call: TRBJ1-2; d_call: -; v_call: TRBV2; cdr3_nt: TGTGCCAGCAGTGCTGCAGGAGGTCGTGGCTACACCTTC; cdr3_aa: CASSAAGGRGYTF
clone_size: -; j_call: TRBJ2-2; d_call: -; v_call: TRBV19; cdr3_nt: TGTGCCAGTTTCCAGGACACTAAATCCACCGGGGAGCTGTTTTTT; cdr3_aa: CASFQDTKSTGELFF
clone_size: -; j_call: TRBJ2-1; d_call: -; v_call: TRBV27; cdr3_nt: TGTGCCAGCAGTTTAAGAGGCGATGAGCAGTTCTTC; cdr3_aa: CASSLRGDEQFF
clone_size: few; j_call: TRBJ1-2; d_call: -; v_call: TRBV3-1/TRBV3-2; cdr3_nt: TGTGCCAGCAGCCAACCTCCGTGGGAGACTGGCTACACCTTC; cdr3_aa: CASSQPPWETGYTF
clone_size: -; j_call: TRBJ1-3; d_call: TRBD1; v_call: TRBV3-1/TRBV3-2; cdr3_nt: TGTGCCAGCAGTGGGACAGGGGGTTACTCTGGAAACACCATATATTTT; cdr3_aa: CASSGTGGYSGNTIYF
clone_size: -; j_call: TRBJ2-7; d_call: TRBD2; v_call: TRBV12-5; cdr3_nt: TGTGCTAGTGGTTTGCCCCGCGGGGGTCGGGGAGGTCCCTACGAGCAGTACTTC; cdr3_aa: CASGLPRGGRGGPYEQYF
clone_size: -; j_call: TRBJ2-1; d_call: TRBD1; v_call: TRBV24-1; cdr3_nt: TGTGCCACCAGTGATACACAGGGGGCCGGTGAGCAGTTCTTC; cdr3_aa: CATSDTQGAGEQFF
clone_size: -; j_call: TRBJ1-1; d_call: TRBD1; v_call: TRBV12-3/TRBV12-4; cdr3_nt: TGTGCCAGCAGTTTGACAGGGGGGGAAGCTTTCTTT; cdr3_aa: CASSLTGGEAFF
clone_size: -; j_call: TRBJ1-5; d_call: -; v_call: TRBV30; cdr3_nt: TGTGCCTGGAGTCGGGGGACGGGGCAGTATCGGCCCCAGCATTTT; cdr3_aa: CAWSRGTGQYRPQHF
clone_size: -; j_call: TRBJ1-6; d_call: TRBD1; v_call: TRBV29-1; cdr3_nt: TGCAGCGCGGCGACGGACAGGATCGCACCCCTCCACTTT; cdr3_aa: CSAATDRIAPLHF
clone_size: few; j_call: TRBJ1-2; d_call: TRBD1; v_call: TRBV18; cdr3_nt: TGTGCCAGCTCGCCTGGACAGGAGTATGGCTACACCTTC; cdr3_aa: CASSPGQEYGYTF
clone_size: -; j_call: TRBJ2-3; d_call: -; v_call: TRBV5-5; cdr3_nt: TGTGCCAGCACTCTGGGACAAAGCACAGATACGCAGTATTTT; cdr3_aa: CASTLGQSTDTQYF
clone_size: -; j_call: TRBJ2-7; d_call: -; v_call: TRBV28; cdr3_nt: TGTGCCAGCAGTTTATCTCTTGGGGGCGTCTCCTACGAGCAGTACTTC; cdr3_aa: CASSLSLGGVSYEQYF